The present T cell receptor (beta chain) was sequenced within a study of cytomegalovirus exposure and HLA in healthy donors. As to this clone: As yet, its antigen is unknown.

Germline V gene lookup returns CDR1 LNHNV and CDR2 YYDKDF (reference sequence). This CDR3 spans 15 amino acids. Deletions cut 0 bases from V and 7 bases from J, with 13 bases between. PCR was performed using 60 Vbeta and 13 Jbeta primers. Libraries were prepared by immunoSEQ multiplex PCR; TCRdb keeps only in-frame clonotypes and omits some of them. The sample has 73,000 or so clones; about 80% are singletons. Regarding the study as a whole: The authors judged a highly shared variant cluster likely a sequencing artifact. In a later analysis, across HLA loci, associated TCR counts were highest for DRB1, lowest for HLA-C.

Specimen: PBMCs. The receptor's source is a man aged 50-60 years in good health and CMV-seronegative. The chain joins TRBV15 to TRBJ2-1; a possible D gene is TRBD2 (6 bases). The CDR3 spells CATSRDGLAKNEQFF. The CDR3 DNA follows: TGTGCCACCAGCAGAGATGGGCTAGCGAAGAATGAGCAGTTCTTC.